The 32 T cell receptor beta chains in this list originate from one sample, sequenced in a study of technical replicates of blood from several donors. The assay was immunoSEQ multiplex PCR, and TCRdb's table has in-frame clones only and misses some. Of about 53,000 clones in the sample, 86% are singletons; the top ten hold 5.6%. The specimen was PBMCs. The receptors were sampled from a human donor in good health. Some clones in this sample may be carry-over from other donors' samples.

V is TRBV7-3 and J is TRBJ2-5; 10 nucleotides line up with TRBD2. Trimming cost V 4 bases and J 5 bases; bases outside gene matches: 4. Germline assignment: CDR1 SGHTA and CDR2 FQGTGA. The CDR3 extends over 14 amino acids. The CDR3, as DNA: TGTGCCAGCAGCTCTAGCGGGAGCGAGGAGACCCAGTACTTC. This translates into CASSSSGSEETQYF.

The sample holds one count of this clone. The V gene is TRBV7-9, the J gene TRBJ1-2, with 9 nucleotides matching TRBD1. Germline V gene sequence: CDR1 SEHNR, CDR2 FQNEAQ (reference sequence). There are 14 residues in the CDR3. V lost 3 bases and J lost 6; bases outside the gene matches: 5. The CDR3 DNA sequence: TGTGCCAGCAGCTTCTACGGGACAGGGAATGGCTACACCTTC. It encodes CASSFYGTGNGYTF. Drawing the rest from reference TRBV7-9 and TRBJ1-2, the complete variable domain is DTGVSQNPRHKITKRGQNVTFRCDPISEHNRLYWYRQTLGQGPEFLTYFQNEAQLEKSRLLSDRFSAERPKGSFSTLEIQRTEQGDSAMYLCASSFYGTGNGYTFGSGTRLTVV.

The chain has TRBV27 and TRBJ1-4; 11 bases match TRBD1. Looked up from germline, CDR1 is MNHEY and CDR2 is SMNVEV (reference sequence). The V segment lost 6 bases and the J segment 7 bases; nucleotides outside the gene matches: 7. The CDR3 is 15 amino acids. As DNA, the CDR3 is TGTGCCAGCAGCTCCTGGACAGGGGGCCTTGAAAAACTGTTTTTT. Its translation is CASSSWTGGLEKLFF.

As DNA, the CDR3 is TGTGCCAGCAGCTTGGAAGGCCCCAGGGCTTTTCACTATGGCTACACCTTC. Translating it yields CASSLEGPRAFHYGYTF. The J gene is TRBJ1-2, the V gene TRBV5-6; D may be TRBD1 (5 bases). This CDR3 spans 17 amino acids. Germline CDR1 is SGHDT and CDR2 is YYEEEE. V shed 0 bases and J shed 3 bases, with 18 bases lying between them. The complete variable domain, with remaining parts taken from reference TRBV5-6 and TRBJ1-2, reads DAGVTQSPTHLIKTRGQQVTLRCSPKSGHDTVSWYQQALGQGPQFIFQYYEEEERQRGNFPDRFSGHQFPNYSSELNVNALLLGDSALYLCASSLEGPRAFHYGYTFGSGTRLTVV.

This sequence joins TRBV7-2 and TRBJ2-3; 14 nucleotides align to TRBD2. Germline loops: CDR1 SGHTA, CDR2 FQGNSA. The CDR3 has 18 residues. V lost 3 bases to trimming and J lost 1 base; unmatched junction nucleotides: 6. CDR3 nucleotide sequence: TGTGCCAGCAGCTTTGGGGGACTAGCGGGGGCCCGCACAGATACGCAGTATTTT. Translation: CASSFGGLAGARTDTQYF.

The chain links TRBV5-4 to TRBJ2-7; 14 nucleotides agree with TRBD2. The junction had 2 bases not matched to a gene; V was cut back by 0 bases and J by 3 bases. Germline V gene data show CDR1 as SGHNT and CDR2 as YYREEE (reference sequence). This CDR3 is built from 16 residues. The CDR3 region has the DNA TGTGCCAGCAGCTTGGCAGGGACTAGCGGGAGCTACGAGCAGTACTTC. This encodes CASSLAGTSGSYEQYF.

The chain combines TRBV5-1 with TRBJ1-4; 9 nucleotides align to TRBD1. V was pared by 4 bases and J by 0 bases, with 7 bases of the junction left unmatched. The CDR3 is 17 residues long. Germline values: CDR1 SGHRS, CDR2 YFSETQ. CDR3 amino acids: CASSPGTGMATNEKLFF. In DNA form, the CDR3 reads TGCGCCAGCAGCCCGGGGACAGGGATGGCAACTAATGAAAAACTGTTTTTT. Full variable domain (remainder filled in from reference TRBV5-1 and TRBJ1-4): KAGVTQTPRYLIKTRGQQVTLSCSPISGHRSVSWYQQTPGQGLQFLFEYFSETQRNKGNFPGRFSGRQFSNSRSEMNVSTLELGDSALYLCASSPGTGMATNEKLFFGSGTQLSVL.

The V gene is TRBV25-1, the J gene TRBJ1-2; the match to TRBD1 covers 10 bases. Germline V gene lookup returns CDR1 MGHDK and CDR2 SYGVNS. The CDR3 is 13 residues long. J was trimmed by 8 bases and V by 8 bases; bases with no gene match: 8. For the CDR3, the DNA is TGTGCCAGCCAACCCGACAGGGGGCGAGGCTACACCTTC. Residues: CASQPDRGRGYTF.

V and J are TRBV29-1 and TRBJ1-1; D gene uncertain. V shed 4 bases and J shed 5 bases, with 14 bases lying between them. The CDR3 is made up of 13 amino acids. Germline V CDR1 and CDR2: SQVTM, ANQGSEA. CDR3 residues: CSVAAGMRTEAFF. CDR3 nucleotides: TGCAGCGTTGCCGCGGGGATGCGGACTGAAGCTTTCTTT.

This sequence joins TRBV4-2 and TRBJ2-7; TRBD2 matches 7 bases. Germline V lookup: CDR1 LGHNA, CDR2 YNFKEQ. V lost 6 bases to trimming and J lost 6 bases; unmatched junction nucleotides: 14. The CDR3 has 15 amino acids. This CDR3 is CASRPYAGEQGEQYF. In DNA, the CDR3 is TGTGCCAGCAGACCTTACGCGGGAGAACAAGGCGAGCAGTACTTC.

The gene calls are TRBV7-9 and TRBJ2-5; 11 nucleotides line up with TRBD2. The CDR3 has 18 residues. Germline values: CDR1 SEHNR, CDR2 FQNEAQ (reference sequence). With 0 bases clipped from V and 1 base from J, the junction kept 7 bases outside the gene matches. CDR3: CASSLARLAGSSQETQYF. For the CDR3, the DNA is TGTGCCAGCAGCTTAGCGCGACTAGCGGGATCTAGCCAAGAGACCCAGTACTTC.

The chain recombines TRBV29-1 with TRBJ2-7, with 10 nucleotides matching TRBD1. The ends lost 4 bases at V and 0 bases at J; junction bases unmatched: 3. The CDR3 is 14 amino acids. The germline V gene encodes CDR1 SQVTM and CDR2 ANQGSEA. This CDR3 reads CSVGDRGYSYEQYF. The CDR3 DNA reads TGCAGCGTTGGGGACAGGGGATACTCCTACGAGCAGTACTTC.

This sequence joins TRBV30 and TRBJ1-2, with a possible D match to TRBD1 (6 bases). CDR1 is GTSNPN and CDR2 is SVGIG in the germline V gene (reference sequence). The CDR3 consists of 11 residues. Trimming pared 4 bases from V and 5 bases from J, leaving 8 bases between. The CDR3 here is CAWIGQYGYTF. The CDR3 DNA is TGTGCCTGGATTGGACAGTATGGCTACACCTTC.

The chain carries TRBV5-6 and TRBJ1-1; D gene ambiguous. The V gene's germline CDR1 is SGHDT and CDR2 YYEEEE. The length of the CDR3 is 13 residues. V was clipped by 2 bases and J by 3 bases, with 8 bases between them. In nucleotides, the CDR3 is TGTGCCAGCAGCTTCCCTGAGGACACTGAAGCTTTCTTT. Translated, it gives CASSFPEDTEAFF. The full variable domain, its missing parts supplied by reference TRBV5-6 and TRBJ1-1, is DAGVTQSPTHLIKTRGQQVTLRCSPKSGHDTVSWYQQALGQGPQFIFQYYEEEERQRGNFPDRFSGHQFPNYSSELNVNALLLGDSALYLCASSFPEDTEAFFGQGTRLTVV.

In its sample, this clone was seen once. The chain carries TRBV5-8 and TRBJ1-5; tentatively, D is TRBD1 (6 bases). The CDR3 length is 14 residues. V was cut by 5 bases and J by 1 base, with 10 bases left in between. Germline CDR1 and CDR2: SGHTS and YDEGEE. The CDR3 DNA reads as TGTGCCAGCAGGGGGACAATGAGCAATCAGCCCCAGCATTTT. Its protein product is CASRGTMSNQPQHF.

CDR3 amino acids: CAWSSGTGGNGYTF. As DNA, the CDR3 is TGTGCCTGGAGTTCCGGGACAGGGGGCAATGGCTACACCTTC. The chain has TRBV30 and TRBJ1-2, with TRBD1 identical over 12 bases. This CDR3 spans 14 amino acids. V shed 2 bases and J 6 bases; nucleotides not matched to a gene: 4. Germline V gene lookup returns CDR1 GTSNPN and CDR2 SVGIG (reference sequence).

The chain is built from TRBV4-1 and TRBJ1-2, with D hard to call. The V and J ends lost 8 bases and 6 bases respectively, with 16 bases between them. This CDR3 has 13 amino acids. The germline V gene has CDR1 MGHRA and CDR2 YSYEKL. The chain's CDR3 is CASSPALSDGYTF. CDR3 DNA: TGCGCCAGCTCCCCCGCCCTAAGCGATGGCTACACCTTC.

J is TRBJ2-5 and V is TRBV5-6; the D is unclear. This CDR3 has 12 amino acids. V dropped 0 bases and J dropped 5 bases, with 5 bases sitting between them. CDR1 and CDR2 from the germline V gene are SGHDT and YYEEEE. CDR3: CASSLGSETQYF. For the CDR3, the DNA is TGTGCCAGCAGCTTGGGTAGTGAGACCCAGTACTTC.

The genes are TRBV7-2 and TRBJ2-7; 8 nucleotides agree with TRBD2. Germline V lookup: CDR1 SGHTA, CDR2 FQGNSA. This CDR3 is 15 amino acids long. V gave up 2 bases and J gave up 0 bases; unmatched junction bases: 3. The CDR3 coding sequence is TGTGCCAGCAGCTTATACGGGGGGGGCTCCTACGAGCAGTACTTC. Protein product: CASSLYGGGSYEQYF.

The J gene is TRBJ2-5, the V gene TRBV11-2; 7 nucleotides line up with TRBD1. V dropped 1 base and J dropped 1; count of bases not matched to a gene: 6. The CDR3 covers 16 residues. The V gene's germline CDR1 is SGHAT and CDR2 FQNNGV. The DNA of the CDR3 is TGTGCCAGCAGCTTAGCACAGGGGCTTTCCCAAGAGACCCAGTACTTC. Amino acid sequence: CASSLAQGLSQETQYF. The full variable domain, its missing parts supplied by reference TRBV11-2 and TRBJ2-5, is EAGVAQSPRYKIIEKRQSVAFWCNPISGHATLYWYQQILGQGPKLLIQFQNNGVVDDSQLPKDRFSAERLKGVDSTLKIQPAKLEDSAVYLCASSLAQGLSQETQYFGPGTRLLVL.

The chain couples TRBV25-1 to TRBJ2-3, with D tentatively TRBD2 (5 bases). The V end was cut by 5 bases, the J end by 6 bases, with 9 bases between. CDR3 size: 12 residues. Germline V CDR1 and CDR2: MGHDK, SYGVNS. The DNA for the CDR3 is TGTGCCAGCAGTCTCCGAGGGGATACGCAGTATTTT. This sequence encodes CASSLRGDTQYF.

The chain uses TRBV21-1 and TRBJ1-2; TRBD1, the D gene given by the table, was not confirmed from the DNA. TRBV21-1 is designated a pseudogene. CDR3 length: 18 residues. The CDR3: CASSISARDRDIHYGYTF. In DNA, the CDR3 is TGTGCCAGCAGCATATCTGCCCGGGACAGGGACATTCACTATGGCTACACCTTC.

This rearrangement joins TRBV5-6 to TRBJ1-2; D might be TRBD1 (6 bases). Germline V CDR1 and CDR2: SGHDT, YYEEEE. The CDR3 has 15 residues. Trimming shortened V by 0 bases and J by 8 bases, and 17 bases separated the two germline ends. This chain's CDR3 is CASSLGGGGSGGYTF. The CDR3 DNA reads as TGTGCCAGCAGCTTGGGGGGAGGGGGAAGTGGCGGCTACACCTTC.

CDR3 coding DNA: TGTGCCAGCAGCTCCGAAGGGGGGGTAAATGAAAAACTGTTTTTT. Translated, it gives CASSSEGGVNEKLFF. The chain links TRBV5-4 to TRBJ1-4; D might be TRBD1 (6 bases). The germline CDR1 and CDR2 sequences are SGHNT and YYREEE (reference sequence). This CDR3 is 15 amino acids long. V was cut by 3 bases and J by 5 bases, with 14 bases left in between.

The chain is built from TRBV28 and TRBJ2-7; TRBD1 is a possible D gene (6 bases). This CDR3 contains 14 residues. V was trimmed by 5 bases and J by 3 bases, leaving 14 bases between them. Germline V gene sequence: CDR1 MDHEN, CDR2 SYDVKM. The CDR3 DNA reads as TGTGCCAGCAGTCTTTCAGACAGGAGCTACGAGCAGTACTTC. Residues: CASSLSDRSYEQYF.

The V call is TRBV4-3, the J call TRBJ2-4, with a possible D match to TRBD1 (6 bases). The germline CDR1 and CDR2 sequences are LGHNA and YSLEER. There are 15 residues in the CDR3. The V and J ends lost 4 bases and 8 bases respectively, with 18 bases between them. CDR3 nucleotide sequence: TGCGCCAGCAGCCCTAGCAGGGGCGGAGGAGACATTCAGTACTTC. Its protein is CASSPSRGGGDIQYF.

The chain combines TRBV5-1 with TRBJ2-7; TRBD1 is a possible D gene (5 bases). The CDR3 has 14 residues. V shed 10 bases and J shed 3 bases, with 20 bases lying between them. Germline values: CDR1 SGHRS, CDR2 YFSETQ. The DNA of the CDR3 is TGCGCCCCTCCCCCAATTGCAGGGTACTACGAGCAGTACTTC. Amino acids: CAPPPIAGYYEQYF.

The rearrangement joins TRBV5-6 to TRBJ2-2; the D gene is possibly TRBD2 (5 bases). V was clipped by 2 bases and J by 7 bases, with 12 bases between them. The V gene's germline CDR1 is SGHDT and CDR2 YYEEEE. CDR3 length equals 14 residues. CDR3 amino acids: CASSFFSRGGELFF. The CDR3 DNA sequence: TGTGCCAGCAGCTTTTTTAGCCGGGGCGGGGAGCTGTTTTTT.

The rearrangement uses TRBV5-1 and TRBJ1-2; D is possibly TRBD1 (6 bases). There are 16 residues in the CDR3. Looked up from germline, CDR1 is SGHRS and CDR2 is YFSETQ. The V gene lost 5 bases and the J gene lost 4 bases, with 21 bases spanning the gap. The CDR3 coding sequence is TGCGCCAGCAGTAACGGGACACCCCTAGAAGGCTATGGCTACACCTTC. This encodes CASSNGTPLEGYGYTF.

The chain has TRBV30 and TRBJ1-1, with 9 bases matching TRBD1. CDR1 is GTSNPN and CDR2 is SVGIG in the germline V gene (reference sequence). The CDR3 covers 13 residues. The DNA of the CDR3 is TGTGCACAACGACAGGGGGTGAACACTGAAGCTTTCTTT. Protein product: CAQRQGVNTEAFF.

V gene TRBV5-5 combines with J gene TRBJ1-2; no clear D. This CDR3 region has 15 residues. Trimming removed 0 bases at V and 0 bases at J, with 9 bases between. Germline V gives CDR1 SGHKS, CDR2 YYEKEE (reference sequence). The CDR3: CASSLDRQPNYGYTF. The CDR3 nucleotides are TGTGCCAGCAGCTTGGACAGACAACCTAACTATGGCTACACCTTC.

The V and J genes are TRBV27 and TRBJ2-7, with 11 nucleotides matching TRBD2. V lost 3 bases to trimming and J lost 4 bases; unmatched junction nucleotides: 5. Germline V CDR1 and CDR2: MNHEY, SMNVEV (reference sequence). The CDR3 contains 15 residues. DNA of the CDR3: TGTGCCAGCAGTTTTAGCGGGAGGGCGGCATACGAGCAGTACTTC. It is translated as CASSFSGRAAYEQYF.